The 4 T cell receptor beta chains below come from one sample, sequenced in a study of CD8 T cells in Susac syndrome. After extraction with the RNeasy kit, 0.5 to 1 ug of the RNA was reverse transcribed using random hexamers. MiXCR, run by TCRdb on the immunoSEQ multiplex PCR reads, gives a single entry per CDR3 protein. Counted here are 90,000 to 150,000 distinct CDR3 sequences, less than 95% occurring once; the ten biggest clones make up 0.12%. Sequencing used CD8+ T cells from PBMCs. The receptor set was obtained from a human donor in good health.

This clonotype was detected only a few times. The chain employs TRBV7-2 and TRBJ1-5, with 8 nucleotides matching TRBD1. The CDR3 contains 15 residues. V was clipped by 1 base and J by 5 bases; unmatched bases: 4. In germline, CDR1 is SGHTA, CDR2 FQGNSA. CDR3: CASSLGGQGHQPQHF. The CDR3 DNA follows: TGTGCCAGCAGCTTAGGAGGACAGGGACATCAGCCCCAGCATTTT. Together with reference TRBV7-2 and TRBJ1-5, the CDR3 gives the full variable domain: GAGVSQSPSNKVTEKGKDVELRCDPISGHTALYWYRQSLGQGLEFLIYFQGNSAPDKSGLPSDRFSAERTGGSVSTLTIQRTQQEDSAVYLCASSLGGQGHQPQHFGDGTRLSIL.

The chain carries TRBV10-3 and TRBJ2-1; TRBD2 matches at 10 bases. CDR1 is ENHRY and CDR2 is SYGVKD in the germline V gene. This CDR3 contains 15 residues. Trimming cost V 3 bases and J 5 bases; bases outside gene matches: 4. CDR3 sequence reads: CAISDGSGRNNEQFF. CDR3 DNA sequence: TGTGCCATCAGTGACGGTAGCGGGAGGAACAATGAGCAGTTCTTC.

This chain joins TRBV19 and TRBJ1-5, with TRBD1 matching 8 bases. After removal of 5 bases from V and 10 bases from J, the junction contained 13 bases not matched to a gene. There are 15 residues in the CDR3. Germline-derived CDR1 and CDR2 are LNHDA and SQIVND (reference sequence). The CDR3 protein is CASSPRAGQVSPQHF. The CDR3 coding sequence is TGTGCCAGTAGTCCAAGAGCGGGACAGGTCTCTCCCCAGCATTTT.

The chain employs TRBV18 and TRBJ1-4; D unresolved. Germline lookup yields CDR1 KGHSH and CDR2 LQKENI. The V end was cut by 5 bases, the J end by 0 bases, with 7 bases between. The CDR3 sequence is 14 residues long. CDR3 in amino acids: CASSAGSTNEKLFF. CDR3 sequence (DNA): TGTGCCAGCTCAGCGGGATCAACTAATGAAAAACTGTTTTTT. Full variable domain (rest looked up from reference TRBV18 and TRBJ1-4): NAGVMQNPRHLVRRRGQEARLRCSPMKGHSHVYWYRQLPEEGLKFMVYLQKENIIDESGMPKERFSAEFPKEGPSILRIQQVVRGDSAAYFCASSAGSTNEKLFFGSGTQLSVL.